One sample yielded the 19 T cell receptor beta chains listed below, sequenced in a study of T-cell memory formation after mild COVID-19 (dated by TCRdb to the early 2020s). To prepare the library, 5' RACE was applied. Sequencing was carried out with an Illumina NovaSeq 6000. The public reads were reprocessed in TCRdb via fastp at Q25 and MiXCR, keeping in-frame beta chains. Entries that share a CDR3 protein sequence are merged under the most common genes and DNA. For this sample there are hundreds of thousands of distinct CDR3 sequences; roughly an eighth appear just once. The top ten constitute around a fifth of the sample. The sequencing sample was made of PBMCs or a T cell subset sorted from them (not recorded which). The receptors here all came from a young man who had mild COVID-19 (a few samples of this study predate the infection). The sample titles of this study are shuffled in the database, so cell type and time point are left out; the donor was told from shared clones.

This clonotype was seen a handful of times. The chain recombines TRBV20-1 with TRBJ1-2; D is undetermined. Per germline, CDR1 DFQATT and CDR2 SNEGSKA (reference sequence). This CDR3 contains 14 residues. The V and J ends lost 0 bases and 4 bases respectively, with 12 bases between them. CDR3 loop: CSARDPGYGYGYTF. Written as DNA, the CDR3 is TGCAGTGCTAGAGATCCGGGGTATGGCTATGGCTACACCTTC.

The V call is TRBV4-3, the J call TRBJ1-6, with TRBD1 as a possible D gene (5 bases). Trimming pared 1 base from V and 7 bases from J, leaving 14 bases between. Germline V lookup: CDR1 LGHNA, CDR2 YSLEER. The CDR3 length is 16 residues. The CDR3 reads CASSQGGGPGNSPLHF. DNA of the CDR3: TGCGCCAGCAGCCAAGGTGGGGGACCGGGGAATTCACCCCTCCACTTT.

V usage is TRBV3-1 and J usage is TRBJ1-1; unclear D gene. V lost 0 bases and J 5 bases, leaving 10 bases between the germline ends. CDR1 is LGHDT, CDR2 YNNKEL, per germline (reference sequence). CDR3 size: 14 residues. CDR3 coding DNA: TGTGCCAGCAGCCAAGATCAGCGCTTGACTGAAGCTTTCTTT. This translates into CASSQDQRLTEAFF.

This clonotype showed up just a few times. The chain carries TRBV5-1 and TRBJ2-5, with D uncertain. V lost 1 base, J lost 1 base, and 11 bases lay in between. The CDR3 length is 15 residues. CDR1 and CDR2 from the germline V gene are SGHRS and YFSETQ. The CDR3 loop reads CASSLYIGGQETQYF. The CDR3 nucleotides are TGCGCCAGCAGCTTGTATATAGGCGGCCAAGAGACCCAGTACTTC. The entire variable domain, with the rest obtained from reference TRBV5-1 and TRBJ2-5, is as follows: KAGVTQTPRYLIKTRGQQVTLSCSPISGHRSVSWYQQTPGQGLQFLFEYFSETQRNKGNFPGRFSGRQFSNSRSEMNVSTLELGDSALYLCASSLYIGGQETQYFGPGTRLLVL.

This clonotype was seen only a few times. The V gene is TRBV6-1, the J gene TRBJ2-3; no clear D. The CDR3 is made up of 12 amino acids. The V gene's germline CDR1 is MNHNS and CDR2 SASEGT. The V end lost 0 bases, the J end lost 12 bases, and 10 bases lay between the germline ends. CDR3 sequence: CASSEAGPPQYF. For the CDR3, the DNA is TGTGCCAGCAGTGAAGCGGGCCCGCCCCAGTATTTT.

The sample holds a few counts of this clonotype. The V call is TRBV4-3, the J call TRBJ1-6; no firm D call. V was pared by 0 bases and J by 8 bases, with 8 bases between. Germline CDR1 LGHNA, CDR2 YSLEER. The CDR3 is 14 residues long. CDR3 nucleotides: TGCGCCAGCAGCCAAGATTTCAGCCATTCACCCCTCCACTTT. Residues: CASSQDFSHSPLHF.

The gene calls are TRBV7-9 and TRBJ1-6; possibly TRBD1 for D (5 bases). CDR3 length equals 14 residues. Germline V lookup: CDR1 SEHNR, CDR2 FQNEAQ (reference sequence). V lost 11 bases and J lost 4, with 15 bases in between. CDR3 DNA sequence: TGTGCCGGACTTACGGGGCCTTATAATTCACCCCTCCACTTT. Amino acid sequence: CAGLTGPYNSPLHF.

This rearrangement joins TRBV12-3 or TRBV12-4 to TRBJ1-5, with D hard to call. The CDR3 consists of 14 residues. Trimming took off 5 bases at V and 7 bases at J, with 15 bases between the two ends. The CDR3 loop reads CASSPTTFRQPQHF. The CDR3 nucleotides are TGTGCCAGCAGTCCCACGACATTCAGACAGCCCCAGCATTTT.

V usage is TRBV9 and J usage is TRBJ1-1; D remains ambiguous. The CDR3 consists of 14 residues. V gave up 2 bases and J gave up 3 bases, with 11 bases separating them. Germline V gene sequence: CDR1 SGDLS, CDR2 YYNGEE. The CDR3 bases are TGTGCCAGCAGCGTGAAGTTCGTTGACACTGAAGCTTTCTTT. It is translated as CASSVKFVDTEAFF. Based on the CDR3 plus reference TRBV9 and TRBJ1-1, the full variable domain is DSGVTQTPKHLITATGQRVTLRCSPRSGDLSVYWYQQSLDQGLQFLIQYYNGEERAKGNILERFSAQQFPDLHSELNLSSLELGDSALYFCASSVKFVDTEAFFGQGTRLTVV.

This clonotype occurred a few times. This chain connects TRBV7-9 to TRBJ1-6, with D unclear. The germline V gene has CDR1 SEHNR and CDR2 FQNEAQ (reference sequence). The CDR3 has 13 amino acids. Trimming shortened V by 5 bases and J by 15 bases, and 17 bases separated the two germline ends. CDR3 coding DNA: TGTGCCAGCAGCCCTCCCGACAAATTTTTCCTCCACTTT. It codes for CASSPPDKFFLHF.

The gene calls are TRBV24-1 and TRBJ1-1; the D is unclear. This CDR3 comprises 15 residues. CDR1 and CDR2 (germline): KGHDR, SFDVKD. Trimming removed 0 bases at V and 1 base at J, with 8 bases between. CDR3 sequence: CATSDLDPWNTEAFF. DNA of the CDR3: TGTGCCACCAGTGATTTGGACCCTTGGAACACTGAAGCTTTCTTT.

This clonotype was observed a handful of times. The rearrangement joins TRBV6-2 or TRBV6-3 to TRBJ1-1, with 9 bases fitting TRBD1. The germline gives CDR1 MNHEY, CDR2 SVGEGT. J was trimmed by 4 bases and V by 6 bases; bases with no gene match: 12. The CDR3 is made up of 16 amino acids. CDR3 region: CASSSGQGIRSTEAFF. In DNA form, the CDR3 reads TGTGCCAGCAGCTCGGGACAGGGAATCAGAAGCACTGAAGCTTTCTTT.

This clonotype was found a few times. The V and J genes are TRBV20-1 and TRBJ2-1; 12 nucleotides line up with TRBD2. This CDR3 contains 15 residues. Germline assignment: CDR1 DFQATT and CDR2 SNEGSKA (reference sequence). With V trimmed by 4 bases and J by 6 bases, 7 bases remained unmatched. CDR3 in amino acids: CSATSSSGGANEQFF. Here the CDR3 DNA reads TGCAGTGCTACCTCCTCTAGCGGGGGGGCCAATGAGCAGTTCTTC.

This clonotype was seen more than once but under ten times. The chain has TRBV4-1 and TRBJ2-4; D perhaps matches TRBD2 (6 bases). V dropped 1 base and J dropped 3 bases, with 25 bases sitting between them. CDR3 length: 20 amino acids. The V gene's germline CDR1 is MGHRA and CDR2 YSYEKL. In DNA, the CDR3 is TGCGCCAGCAGCCAAGCCCCTGCCTCTTTGAGGGGTAGCGGCAAAAACATTCAGTACTTC. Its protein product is CASSQAPASLRGSGKNIQYF.

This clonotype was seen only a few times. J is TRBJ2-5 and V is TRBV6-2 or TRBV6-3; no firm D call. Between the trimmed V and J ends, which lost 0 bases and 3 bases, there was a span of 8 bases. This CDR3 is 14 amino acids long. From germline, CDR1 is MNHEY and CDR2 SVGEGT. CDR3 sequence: CASSYSPSKETQYF. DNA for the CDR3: TGTGCCAGCAGTTACTCGCCCTCCAAAGAGACCCAGTACTTC.

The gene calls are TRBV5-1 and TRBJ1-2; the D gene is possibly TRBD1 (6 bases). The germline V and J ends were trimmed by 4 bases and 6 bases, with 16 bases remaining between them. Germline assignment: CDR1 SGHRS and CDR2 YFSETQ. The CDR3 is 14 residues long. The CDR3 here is CASSPEAGADGYTF. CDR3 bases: TGCGCCAGCAGCCCCGAGGCAGGGGCCGATGGCTACACCTTC.

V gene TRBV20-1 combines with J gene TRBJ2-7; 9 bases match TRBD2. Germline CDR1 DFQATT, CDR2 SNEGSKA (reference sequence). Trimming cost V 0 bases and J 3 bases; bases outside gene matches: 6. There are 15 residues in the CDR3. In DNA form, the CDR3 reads TGCAGTGCTAGAGATGGGAGCGGGGGGCTCTACGAGCAGTACTTC. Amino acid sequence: CSARDGSGGLYEQYF.

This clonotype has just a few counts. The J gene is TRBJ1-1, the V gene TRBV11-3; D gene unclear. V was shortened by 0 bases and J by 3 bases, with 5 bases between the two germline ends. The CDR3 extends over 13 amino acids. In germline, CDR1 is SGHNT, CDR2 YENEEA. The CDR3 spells CASSLEEDTEAFF. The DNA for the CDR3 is TGTGCCAGCAGCTTAGAGGAGGACACTGAAGCTTTCTTT. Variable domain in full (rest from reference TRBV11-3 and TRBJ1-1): EAGVVQSPRYKIIEKKQPVAFWCNPISGHNTLYWYLQNLGQGPELLIRYENEEAVDDSQLPKDRFSAERLKGVDSTLKIQPAELGDSAVYLCASSLEEDTEAFFGQGTRLTVV.

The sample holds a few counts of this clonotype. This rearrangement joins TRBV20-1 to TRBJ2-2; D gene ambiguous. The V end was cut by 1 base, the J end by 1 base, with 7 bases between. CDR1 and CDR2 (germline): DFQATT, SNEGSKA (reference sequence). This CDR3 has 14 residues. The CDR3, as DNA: TGCAGTGCTAGAGGGCAGATGAACACCGGGGAGCTGTTTTTT. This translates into CSARGQMNTGELFF.